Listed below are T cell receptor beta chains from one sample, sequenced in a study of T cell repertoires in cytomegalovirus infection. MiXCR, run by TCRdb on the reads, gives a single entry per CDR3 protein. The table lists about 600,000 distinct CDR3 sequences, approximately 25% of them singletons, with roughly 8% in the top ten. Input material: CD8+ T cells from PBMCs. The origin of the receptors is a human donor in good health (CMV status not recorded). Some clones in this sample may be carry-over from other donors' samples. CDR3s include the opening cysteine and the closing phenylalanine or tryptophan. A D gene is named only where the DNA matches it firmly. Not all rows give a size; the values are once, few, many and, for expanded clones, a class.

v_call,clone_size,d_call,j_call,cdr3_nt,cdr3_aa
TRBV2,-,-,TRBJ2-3,TGTGCCAGCAGTGACGTGGCAGGGGGGCGGGATACGCAGTATTTT,CASSDVAGGRDTQYF
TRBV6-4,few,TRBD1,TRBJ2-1,TGTGCCAGCAGTGAGAGGGACAGGGAGGGCGATGAGCAGTTCTTC,CASSERDREGDEQFF
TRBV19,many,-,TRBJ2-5,TGTGCCAGTAGTATAAAAGGACTCCCGAGGGAGACCCAGTACTTC,CASSIKGLPRETQYF
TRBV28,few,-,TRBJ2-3,TGTGCCAGCAGTTCCCCCTTTGATACGCAGTATTTT,CASSSPFDTQYF
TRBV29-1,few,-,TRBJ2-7,TGCAGCGTTGAAGATCTCAGGGATTACGAGCAGTACTTC,CSVEDLRDYEQYF
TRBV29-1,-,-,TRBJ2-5,TGCAGCGCCGGGGAGTTGGAGACCCAGTACTTC,CSAGELETQYF
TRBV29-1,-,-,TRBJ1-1,TGCAGCGTTGAAGTAGGGAGGGCGGGCGGGAACACTGAAGCTTTCTTT,CSVEVGRAGGNTEAFF
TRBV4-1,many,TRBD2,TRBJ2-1,TGCGCCAGCAGCCCCCCCCTCCCGACTAGCGAGACCTACAATGAGCAGTTCTTC,CASSPPLPTSETYNEQFF
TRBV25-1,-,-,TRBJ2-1,TGTGCCAGCAGCCCCGAGCCCAATGAGCAGTTCTTC,CASSPEPNEQFF
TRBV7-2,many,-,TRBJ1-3,TGTGCCAGCAGCTTGTCAGGGCTTGAAAACACCATATATTTT,CASSLSGLENTIYF
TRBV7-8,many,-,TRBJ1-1,TGTGCCAGCAGCTTAAGGGTTATCACTGAAGCTTTCTTT,CASSLRVITEAFF
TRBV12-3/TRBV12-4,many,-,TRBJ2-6,TGTGCCAGCAGTTCACAGAACTGGGGAGCCAACGTCCTGACTTTC,CASSSQNWGANVLTF
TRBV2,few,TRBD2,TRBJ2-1,TGTGCCAGCAGTAGGACTAGCGGGGGGCCTACGGATGAGCAGTTCTTC,CASSRTSGGPTDEQFF
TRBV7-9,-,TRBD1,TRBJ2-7,TGTGCCAGCAGCTCCGGGACAGGTGTATTCCACGAGCAGTACTTC,CASSSGTGVFHEQYF
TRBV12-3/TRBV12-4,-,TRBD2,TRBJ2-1,TGTGCCAGCAGTTGGTCTAGCGGGGGGAATGAGCAGTTCTTC,CASSWSSGGNEQFF
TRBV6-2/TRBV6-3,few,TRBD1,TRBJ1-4,TGTGCCAGCAGTTCTGGGACAGGGGGAGACGAAAAACTGTTTTTT,CASSSGTGGDEKLFF
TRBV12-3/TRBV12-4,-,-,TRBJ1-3,TGTGCCAGCAGTTTGAACGACGGTGGAAACACCATATATTTT,CASSLNDGGNTIYF
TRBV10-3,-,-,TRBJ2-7,TGTGCCATCAGTGTAAGGAACAGAAGTGGGGGTTACGAGCAGTACTTC,CAISVRNRSGGYEQYF
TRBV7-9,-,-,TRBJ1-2,TGTGCCAGCAGCTTTCCGGGACGGCCTAAGCCCGGCTATGGCTACACCTTC,CASSFPGRPKPGYGYTF
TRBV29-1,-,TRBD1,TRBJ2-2,TGCAGCGTTGACGCGGGATTGACAGGGGACACCGGGGAGCTGTTTTTT,CSVDAGLTGDTGELFF